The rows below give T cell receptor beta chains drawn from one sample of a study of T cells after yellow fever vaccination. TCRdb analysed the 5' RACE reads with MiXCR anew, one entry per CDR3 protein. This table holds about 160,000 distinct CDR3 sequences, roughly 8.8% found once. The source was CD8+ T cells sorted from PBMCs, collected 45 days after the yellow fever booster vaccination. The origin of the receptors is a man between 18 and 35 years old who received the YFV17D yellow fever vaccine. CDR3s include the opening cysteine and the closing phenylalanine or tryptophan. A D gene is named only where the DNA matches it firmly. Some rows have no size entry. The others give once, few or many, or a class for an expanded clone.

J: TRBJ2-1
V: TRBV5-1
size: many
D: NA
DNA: TGCGCCAGCAGCTTGGCTCGGCCCTCGATGGAGCAGTTCTTC
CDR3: CASSLARPSMEQFF

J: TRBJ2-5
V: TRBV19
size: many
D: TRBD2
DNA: TGTGCCAGTAGTATCCGGAGCGGGGGGCCGTGGGAGACCCAGTACTTC
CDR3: CASSIRSGGPWETQYF

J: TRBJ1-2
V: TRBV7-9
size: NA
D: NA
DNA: TGTGCCAGCAGCCCCCGCCACCGCGCGGGATCCTATCCCTATGGCTACACCTTC
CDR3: CASSPRHRAGSYPYGYTF

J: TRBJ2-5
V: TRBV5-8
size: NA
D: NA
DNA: TGTGCCAGCATCGTCCCCGGACTCGTCCAAGAGACCCAGTACTTC
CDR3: CASIVPGLVQETQYF

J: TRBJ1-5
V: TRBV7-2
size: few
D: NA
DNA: TGTGCCAGCAGCTTGGACGTAAATAGCAATCAGCCCCAGCATTTT
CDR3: CASSLDVNSNQPQHF

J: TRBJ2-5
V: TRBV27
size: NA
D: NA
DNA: TGTGCCAGCAGTTCAGTCCCTATGCAAGAGACCCAGTACTTC
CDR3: CASSSVPMQETQYF

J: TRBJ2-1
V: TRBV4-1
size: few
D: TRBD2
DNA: TGCGCCAGCAGCCCTGTCCCGGGACTAGATGAGCAGTTCTTC
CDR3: CASSPVPGLDEQFF

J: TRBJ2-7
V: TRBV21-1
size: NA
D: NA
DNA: TGTGCCAGCACCCCTCGCGGGACAGGGAGCTCCTACGAGCAGTACTTC
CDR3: CASTPRGTGSSYEQYF

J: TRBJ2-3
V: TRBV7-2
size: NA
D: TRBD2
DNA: TGTGCCAGCAGCTTTACTAGCGTTAGCACAGATACGCAGTATTTT
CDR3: CASSFTSVSTDTQYF

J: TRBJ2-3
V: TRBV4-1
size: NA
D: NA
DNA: TGCGCCAGCAGCCGGACGGCGTCTAGCACAGATACGCAGTATTTT
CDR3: CASSRTASSTDTQYF

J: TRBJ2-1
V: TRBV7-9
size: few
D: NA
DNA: TGTGCCAGCAGCTTAGCGGGACTCCGGGGGTATGAGCAGTTCTTC
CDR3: CASSLAGLRGYEQFF

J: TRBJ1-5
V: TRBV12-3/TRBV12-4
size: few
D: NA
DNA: TGTGCCAGCAGTTCCATTCTGGACAGTGATCAGCCCCAGCATTTT
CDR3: CASSSILDSDQPQHF

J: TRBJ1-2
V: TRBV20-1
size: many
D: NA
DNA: TGCAGTGCTAGTAGCGGGGCAGGCGGCGGCTACACCTTC
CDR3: CSASSGAGGGYTF

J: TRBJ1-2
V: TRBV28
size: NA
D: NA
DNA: TGTGCCAGCAGTTTTATCCCTCTCAAGGTCGCTAACTATGGCTACACCTTC
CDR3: CASSFIPLKVANYGYTF

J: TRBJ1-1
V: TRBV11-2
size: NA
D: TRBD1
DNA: TGTGCCAGCAGCTTTCCCGAAACAGGGGATACTGAAGCTTTCTTT
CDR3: CASSFPETGDTEAFF

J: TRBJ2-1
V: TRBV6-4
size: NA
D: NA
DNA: TGTGCCAGCAGTGAGCCCGGGGGGCGGAGGAATGAGCAGTTCTTC
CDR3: CASSEPGGRRNEQFF

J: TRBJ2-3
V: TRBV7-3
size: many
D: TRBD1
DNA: TGTGCCAGCAGCTCTACAGGGGGCTCCACAGATACGCAGTATTTT
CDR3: CASSSTGGSTDTQYF

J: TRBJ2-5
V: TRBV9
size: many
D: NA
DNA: TGTGCCAGCAGCGTAGGAGTAGGATCTCTCGTCGAGACCCAGTACTTC
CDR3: CASSVGVGSLVETQYF

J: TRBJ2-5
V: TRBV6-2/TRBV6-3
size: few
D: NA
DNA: TGTGCCAGCAGTTCGAAAGACGAATACCAAGAGACCCAGTACTTC
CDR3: CASSSKDEYQETQYF

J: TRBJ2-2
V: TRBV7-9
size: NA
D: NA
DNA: TGTGCCAGCAGCTTGGGGGCGCGGAGCTCCGGGGAGCTGTTTTTT
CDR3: CASSLGARSSGELFF

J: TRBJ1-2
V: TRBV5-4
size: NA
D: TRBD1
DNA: TGTGCCAGCGGTCTAATTACAGGGGGCACTAGGGGCTACACCTTC
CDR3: CASGLITGGTRGYTF

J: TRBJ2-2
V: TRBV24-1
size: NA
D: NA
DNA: TGTGCCACCCAGGGACGGCTAACGAACACCGGGGAGCTGTTTTTT
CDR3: CATQGRLTNTGELFF

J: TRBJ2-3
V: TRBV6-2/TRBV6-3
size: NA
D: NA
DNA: TGTGCCAGCAGTTACTCCCACTCCGGACGGGGAGCCCTCACAGATACGCAGTATTTT
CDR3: CASSYSHSGRGALTDTQYF

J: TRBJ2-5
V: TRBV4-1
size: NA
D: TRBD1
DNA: TGCGCCAGCAGCCAAGAAGACAGGGGTTCGGAGACCCAGTACTTC
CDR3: CASSQEDRGSETQYF

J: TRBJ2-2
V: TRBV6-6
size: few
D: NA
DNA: TGTGCCAGCAACCAGGGGGGTGACGGGGAGCTGTTTTTT
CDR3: CASNQGGDGELFF

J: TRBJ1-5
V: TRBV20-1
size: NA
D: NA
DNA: TGCAGTGCTAGAGATCTTTCGGGCAGCAATCAGCCCCAGCATTTT
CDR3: CSARDLSGSNQPQHF

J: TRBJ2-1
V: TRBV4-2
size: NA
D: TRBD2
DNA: TGTGCCAGCAGCCAAGACGGGCTAGCGGGTTATGACGAGCAGTTCTTC
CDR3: CASSQDGLAGYDEQFF

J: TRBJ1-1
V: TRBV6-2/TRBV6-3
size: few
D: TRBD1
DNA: TGTGCCAGCAGTTCCGATCGGACAGGGGGCTTGTCTGAAGCTTTCTTT
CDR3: CASSSDRTGGLSEAFF

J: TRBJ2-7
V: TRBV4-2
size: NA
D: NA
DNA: TGTGCCAGCAGCCAAGAAAGCAGTCTCTCCTACGAGCAGTACTTC
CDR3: CASSQESSLSYEQYF

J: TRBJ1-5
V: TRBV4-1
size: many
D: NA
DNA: TGCGCCAGCAGCCAAGACCTTTACATCGCTAGCAATCAGCCCCAGCATTTT
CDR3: CASSQDLYIASNQPQHF

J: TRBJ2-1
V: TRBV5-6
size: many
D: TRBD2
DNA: TGTGCCAGCAGCTTGGAGACTAGCGGGGTCAGGCCCCCTGAGCAGTTCTTC
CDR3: CASSLETSGVRPPEQFF

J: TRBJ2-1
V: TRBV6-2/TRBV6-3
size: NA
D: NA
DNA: TGTGCCAGCAGTTACTCGCCCGTTGCAGGGTCATACAATGAGCAGTTCTTC
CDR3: CASSYSPVAGSYNEQFF

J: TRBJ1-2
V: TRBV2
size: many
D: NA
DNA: TGTGCCAGCAGCCCCTCGGGCGGGAACTATGGCTACACCTTC
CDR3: CASSPSGGNYGYTF

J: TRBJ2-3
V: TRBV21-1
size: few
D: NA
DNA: TGTGCCAGCAGCAAACGGGGCAGGTCGACAGATACGCAGTATTTT
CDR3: CASSKRGRSTDTQYF

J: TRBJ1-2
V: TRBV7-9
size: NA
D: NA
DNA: TGTGCCAGCAGCTTTCCGGCCAGGGGCGTTGGGGACTATGGCTACACCTTC
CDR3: CASSFPARGVGDYGYTF

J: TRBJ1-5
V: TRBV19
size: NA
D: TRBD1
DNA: TGTGCCAGTAGTGTAATGTCCGGGACAGAGTATCAGCCCCAGCATTTT
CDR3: CASSVMSGTEYQPQHF

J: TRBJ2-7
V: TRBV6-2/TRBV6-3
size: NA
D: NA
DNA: TGTGCCAGCAGTTCAGCAGGGATCTACGAGCAGTACTTC
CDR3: CASSSAGIYEQYF

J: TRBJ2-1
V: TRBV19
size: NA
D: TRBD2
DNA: TGTGCCACGTCGTCGACTAGCGGACCCTACAATGAGCAGTTCTTC
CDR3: CATSSTSGPYNEQFF

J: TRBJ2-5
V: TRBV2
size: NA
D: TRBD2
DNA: TGTGCCAGCAGTGGATGGACTAGAGGGACAGAGACCCAGTACTTC
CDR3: CASSGWTRGTETQYF

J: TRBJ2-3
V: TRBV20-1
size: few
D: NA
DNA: TGCAGTGCTAGAGATGAGCTAGCGACCGAGGCAGATACGCAGTATTTT
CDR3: CSARDELATEADTQYF

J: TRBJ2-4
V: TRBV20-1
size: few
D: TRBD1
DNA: TGCAGTGCTAGAGTCCGGGACAGAAAAAACATTCAGTACTTC
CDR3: CSARVRDRKNIQYF

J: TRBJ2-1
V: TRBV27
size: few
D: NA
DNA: TGTGCCAGCAGTTTTCACTTGAGCTCCTACAATGAGCAGTTCTTC
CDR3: CASSFHLSSYNEQFF

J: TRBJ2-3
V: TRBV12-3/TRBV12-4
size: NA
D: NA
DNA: TGTGCCAGCAGCTTGACACCGCCTGGAGCAGATACGCAGTATTTT
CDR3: CASSLTPPGADTQYF

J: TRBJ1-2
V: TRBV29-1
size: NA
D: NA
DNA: TGCAGCGTTGAGACGTGGCCCCCAGATGGCTACACCTTC
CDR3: CSVETWPPDGYTF

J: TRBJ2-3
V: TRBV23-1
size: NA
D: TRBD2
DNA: TGCGCCAGCGGGGGGGCAGATACGCAGTATTTT
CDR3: CASGGADTQYF

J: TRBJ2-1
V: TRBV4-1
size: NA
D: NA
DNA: TGCGCCAGCAGCCAAGACAGGGCGAGCTCCTACAATGAGCAGTTCTTC
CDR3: CASSQDRASSYNEQFF

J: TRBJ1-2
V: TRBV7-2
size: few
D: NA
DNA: TGTGCCAGCAGCTTAGGGCCTTATGGCTACACCTTC
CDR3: CASSLGPYGYTF

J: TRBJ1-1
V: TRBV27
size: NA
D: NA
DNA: TGTGCCAGCAGTCCGAACGTTTGGGGCCGGAACACTGAAGCTTTCTTT
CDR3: CASSPNVWGRNTEAFF

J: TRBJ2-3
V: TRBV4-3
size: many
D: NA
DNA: TGCGCCAGCAGCCAGTCCGGGACGGCAAGCACAGATACGCAGTATTTT
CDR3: CASSQSGTASTDTQYF

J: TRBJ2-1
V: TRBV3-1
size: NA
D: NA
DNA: TGTGCCAGCGGACCCGCGGACAGCACATACAATGAGCAGTTCTTC
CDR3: CASGPADSTYNEQFF

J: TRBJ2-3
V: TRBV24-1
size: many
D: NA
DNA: TGTGCCACCAGTGATGGCCACACAGATACGCAGTATTTT
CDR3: CATSDGHTDTQYF